This TCR beta chain was identified in a study of cytomegalovirus exposure and HLA in healthy donors. As for the study in general: The Caucasian-associated ancestry cluster held under 90% of 398 genotyped donors.

Use of 60 Vbeta and 13 Jbeta primers characterized the PCR. Data came from immunoSEQ multiplex PCR; TCRdb stores just in-frame clones and leaves some out. The table includes more than 85,000 clones, about two thirds detected once. Study-wide findings and caveats: Most of the TCR beta V segments (in an earlier analysis) were productive either about 87% or about 30% of the time. It was confirmed in vitro that a few of the CMV-associated chains were specific for CMV antigens.

Worth noting for this clone: The antigen is unknown.

The sequencing sample was made of PBMCs. This clonotype was obtained from a female donor in good health and CMV-seronegative.

CDR3 in DNA: TGCAGCTCGCTAGACAGTAACTATGGCTACACCTTC. Its protein product is CSSLDSNYGYTF. The chain employs TRBV29-1 and TRBJ1-2; a possible D gene is TRBD1 (5 bases). Germline V gene sequence: CDR1 SQVTM, CDR2 ANQGSEA. Trimming left V 8 bases short and J 1 base short, with 11 bases between. The CDR3 sequence is 12 residues long.